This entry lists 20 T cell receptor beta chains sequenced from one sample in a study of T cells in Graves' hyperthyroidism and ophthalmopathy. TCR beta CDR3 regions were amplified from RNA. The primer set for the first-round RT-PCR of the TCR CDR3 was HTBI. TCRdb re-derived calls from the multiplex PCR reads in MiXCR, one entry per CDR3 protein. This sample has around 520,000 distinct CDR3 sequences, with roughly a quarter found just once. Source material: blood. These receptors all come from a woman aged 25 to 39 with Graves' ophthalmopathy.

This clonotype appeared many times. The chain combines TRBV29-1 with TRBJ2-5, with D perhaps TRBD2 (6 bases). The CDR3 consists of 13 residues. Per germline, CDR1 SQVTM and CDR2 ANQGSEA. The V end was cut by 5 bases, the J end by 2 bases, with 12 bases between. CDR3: CSVRGLGQETQYF. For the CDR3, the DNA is TGCAGCGTTAGGGGACTGGGACAAGAGACCCAGTACTTC.

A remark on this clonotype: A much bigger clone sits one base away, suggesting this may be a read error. The CDR3 reads CASSPRDSPNYGYTF. CDR3 in DNA: TGTGCCAGCAGCCCCCGGGACAGCCCTAACTATGGCTACACCTTC. This sequence joins TRBV7-8 and TRBJ1-2, with TRBD1 matching 7 bases. Unmatched junction bases numbered 6, after V lost 5 bases and J lost 0 bases. Germline V lookup: CDR1 SGHVS, CDR2 FQNEAQ. The CDR3 loop spans 15 amino acids.

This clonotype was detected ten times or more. The chain's CDR3 is CASSLAAGVTTGELFF. The DNA for the CDR3 is TGCGCCAGCAGCTTGGCCGCAGGGGTTACGACCGGGGAGCTGTTTTTT. The chain carries TRBV5-1 and TRBJ2-2; perhaps TRBD1 as D (6 bases). Per the germline V gene, CDR1 is SGHRS and CDR2 is YFSETQ. Trimming cost V 0 bases and J 5 bases, with 14 bases left between them. CDR3 size: 16 residues.

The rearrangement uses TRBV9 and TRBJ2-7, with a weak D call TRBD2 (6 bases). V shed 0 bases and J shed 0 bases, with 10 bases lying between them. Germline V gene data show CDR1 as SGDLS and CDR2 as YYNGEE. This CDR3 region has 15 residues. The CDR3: CASSVDGGSSYEQYF. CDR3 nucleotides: TGTGCCAGCAGCGTAGATGGAGGGAGCTCCTACGAGCAGTACTTC.

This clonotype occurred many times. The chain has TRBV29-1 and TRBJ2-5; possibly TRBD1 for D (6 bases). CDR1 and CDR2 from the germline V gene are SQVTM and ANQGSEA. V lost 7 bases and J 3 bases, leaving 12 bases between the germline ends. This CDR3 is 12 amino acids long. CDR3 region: CSANGQKETQYF. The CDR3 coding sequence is TGCAGCGCCAACGGACAGAAAGAGACCCAGTACTTC.

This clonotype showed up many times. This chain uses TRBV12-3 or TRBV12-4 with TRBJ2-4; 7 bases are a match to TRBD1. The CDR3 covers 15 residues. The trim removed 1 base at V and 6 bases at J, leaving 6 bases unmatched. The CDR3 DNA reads TGTGCCAGCAGTTTAGATGGGACAGCGACAAACATTCAGTACTTC. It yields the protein CASSLDGTATNIQYF.

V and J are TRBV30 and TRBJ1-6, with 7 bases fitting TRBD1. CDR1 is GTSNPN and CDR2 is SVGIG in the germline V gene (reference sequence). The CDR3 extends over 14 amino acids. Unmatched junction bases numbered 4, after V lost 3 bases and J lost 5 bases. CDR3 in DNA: TGTGCCTGGAGCGCCGGACAGGATAATTCACCCCTCCACTTT. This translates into CAWSAGQDNSPLHF.

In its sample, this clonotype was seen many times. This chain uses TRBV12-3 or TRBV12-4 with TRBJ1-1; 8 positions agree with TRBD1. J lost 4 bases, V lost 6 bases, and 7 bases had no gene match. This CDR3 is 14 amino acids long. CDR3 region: CASSSQGATTEAFF. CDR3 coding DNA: TGTGCCAGCAGCTCCCAGGGGGCCACCACTGAAGCTTTCTTT.

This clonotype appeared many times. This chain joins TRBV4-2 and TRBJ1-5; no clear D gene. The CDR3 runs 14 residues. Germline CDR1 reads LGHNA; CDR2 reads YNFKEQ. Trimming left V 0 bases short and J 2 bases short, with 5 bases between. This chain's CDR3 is CASSQDGGNQPQHF. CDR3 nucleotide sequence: TGTGCCAGCAGCCAAGATGGGGGCAATCAGCCCCAGCATTTT.

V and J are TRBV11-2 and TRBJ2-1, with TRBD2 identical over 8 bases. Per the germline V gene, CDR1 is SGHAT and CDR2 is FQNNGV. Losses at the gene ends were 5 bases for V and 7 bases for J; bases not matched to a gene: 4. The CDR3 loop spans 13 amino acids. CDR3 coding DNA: TGTGCCAGCAGCCCCGGGGGGGGGAATGAGCAGTTCTTC. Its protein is CASSPGGGNEQFF.

CDR3 loop: CASSLAPLGGEYANTGELFF. The CDR3 nucleotides are TGCGCCAGCAGCTTGGCCCCTCTAGGGGGGGAATACGCGAACACCGGGGAGCTGTTTTTT. V usage is TRBV5-1 and J usage is TRBJ2-2; D may be TRBD2 (7 bases). This CDR3 comprises 20 residues. V lost 0 bases and J 0 bases, leaving 21 bases between the germline ends. Germline CDR1 and CDR2: SGHRS and YFSETQ. Full variable domain (missing parts from reference TRBV5-1 and TRBJ2-2): KAGVTQTPRYLIKTRGQQVTLSCSPISGHRSVSWYQQTPGQGLQFLFEYFSETQRNKGNFPGRFSGRQFSNSRSEMNVSTLELGDSALYLCASSLAPLGGEYANTGELFFGEGSRLTVL.

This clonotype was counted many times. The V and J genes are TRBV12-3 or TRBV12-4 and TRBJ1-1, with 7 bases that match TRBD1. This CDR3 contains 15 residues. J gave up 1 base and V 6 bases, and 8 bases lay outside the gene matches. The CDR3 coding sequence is TGTGCCAGCAGGGGGAACAGGGGAGAGAACACTGAAGCTTTCTTT. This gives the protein CASRGNRGENTEAFF.

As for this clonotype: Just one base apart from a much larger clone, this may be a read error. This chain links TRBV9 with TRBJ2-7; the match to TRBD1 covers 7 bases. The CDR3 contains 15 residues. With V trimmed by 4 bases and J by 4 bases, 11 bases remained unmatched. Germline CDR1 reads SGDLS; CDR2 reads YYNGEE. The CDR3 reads CASSSGIGGAYEQYF. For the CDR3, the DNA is TGTGCCAGCAGCTCCGGAATAGGGGGCGCGTACGAGCAGTACTTC.

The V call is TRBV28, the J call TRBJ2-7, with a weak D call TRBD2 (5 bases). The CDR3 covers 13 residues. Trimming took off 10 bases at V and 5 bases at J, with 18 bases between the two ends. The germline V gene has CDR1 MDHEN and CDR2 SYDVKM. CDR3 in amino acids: CATVSGERDEQYF. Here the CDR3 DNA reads TGTGCCACCGTCTCCGGGGAACGGGACGAGCAGTACTTC.

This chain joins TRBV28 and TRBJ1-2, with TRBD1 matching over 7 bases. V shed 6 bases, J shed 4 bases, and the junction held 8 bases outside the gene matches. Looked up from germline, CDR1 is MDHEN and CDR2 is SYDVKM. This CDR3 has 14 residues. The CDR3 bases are TGTGCCAGCAGGACGACAGGGAATGGCTATGGCTACACCTTC. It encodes CASRTTGNGYGYTF.

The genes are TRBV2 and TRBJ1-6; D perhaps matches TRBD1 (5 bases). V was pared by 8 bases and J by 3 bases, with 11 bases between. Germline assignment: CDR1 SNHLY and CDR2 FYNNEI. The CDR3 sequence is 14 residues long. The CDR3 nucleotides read TGTGCCAGCGGCGGCGGGGGCTATAATTCACCCCTCCACTTT. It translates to CASGGGGYNSPLHF. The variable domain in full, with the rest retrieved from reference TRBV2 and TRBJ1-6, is EPEVTQTPSHQVTQMGQEVILRCVPISNHLYFYWYRQILGQKVEFLVSFYNNEISEKSEIFDDQFSVERPDGSNFTLKIRSTKLEDSAMYFCASGGGGYNSPLHFGNGTRLTVT.

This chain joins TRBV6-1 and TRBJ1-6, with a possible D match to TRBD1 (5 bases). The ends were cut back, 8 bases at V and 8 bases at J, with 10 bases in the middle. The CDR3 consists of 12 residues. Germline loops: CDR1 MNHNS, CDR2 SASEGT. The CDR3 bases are TGTGCCAGCGAAACAGGAGATTCACCCCTCCACTTT. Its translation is CASETGDSPLHF.

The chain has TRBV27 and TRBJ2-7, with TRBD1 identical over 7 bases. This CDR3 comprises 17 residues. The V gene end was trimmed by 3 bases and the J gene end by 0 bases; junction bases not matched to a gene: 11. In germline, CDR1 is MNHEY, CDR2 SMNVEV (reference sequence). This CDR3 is CASSLRTGTEYSYEQYF. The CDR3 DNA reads TGTGCCAGCAGTTTGCGTACCGGGACAGAGTACTCCTACGAGCAGTACTTC.

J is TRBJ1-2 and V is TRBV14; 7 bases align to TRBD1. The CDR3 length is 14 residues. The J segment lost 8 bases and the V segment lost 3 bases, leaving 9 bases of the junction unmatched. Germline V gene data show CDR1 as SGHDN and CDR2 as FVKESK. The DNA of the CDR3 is TGTGCCAGCAGCCAGCAGACAGGGACCGGCGGCTACACCTTC. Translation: CASSQQTGTGGYTF.

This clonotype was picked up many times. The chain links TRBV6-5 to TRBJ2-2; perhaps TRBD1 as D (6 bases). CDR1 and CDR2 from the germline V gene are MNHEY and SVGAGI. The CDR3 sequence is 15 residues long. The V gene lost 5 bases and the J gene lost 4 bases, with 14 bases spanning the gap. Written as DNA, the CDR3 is TGTGCCAGCAGTCCTTCGACAGGAGCCACCGGGGAGCTGTTTTTT. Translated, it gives CASSPSTGATGELFF.